Given below is one TCR beta chain in context. Its antigen is currently unknown. The primer mix had 60 Vbeta and 13 Jbeta primers. Data came from immunoSEQ multiplex PCR; TCRdb stores just in-frame clones and leaves some out. Of some 150,000 clones listed, about 71% were seen once; the top ten hold 2.8%. V dropped 7 bases and J dropped 8 bases, with 24 bases sitting between them. The CDR3 has 16 amino acids. From germline, CDR1 is LNHDA and CDR2 SQIVND (reference sequence). This entry is derived from a study of cytomegalovirus exposure and HLA in healthy donors. Findings of the study overall: Researchers had no immune exposure information except CMV serostatus available. A link between a missense DCLRE1C variant and TCR beta V- and J-gene trimming emerged from a later analysis. Donors were assumed by presence/absence analyses to have roughly uniform sequencing depth. The CMV antigen specificity of three CMV-associated chains was confirmed through in vitro analysis.

V usage is TRBV19 and J usage is TRBJ2-1, with a possible D match to TRBD2 (6 bases). The clonotype was recovered from a woman aged 25 to 39 in good health and CMV-seronegative. The sample comprised PBMCs. CDR3: CASMIRAGSSVDEQFF. CDR3 nucleotides: TGTGCCAGTATGATCCGGGCGGGATCTTCGGTGGATGAGCAGTTCTTC.